The 32 T cell receptor beta chains below all came from one sample that was sequenced in a study of T cells in Graves' hyperthyroidism and ophthalmopathy. RNA transcripts served as the template for amplifying TCR beta CDR3 regions. The study used the HTBI primer set for a first-round RT-PCR of the TCR CDR3. TCRdb processed the multiplex PCR reads anew with MiXCR; each CDR3 protein has one entry. The sample has about half a million distinct CDR3 sequences; under 25% are singletons. The source material was blood. The receptors were sampled from a young man with Graves' hyperthyroidism.

As for this clonotype: A much larger clone differs by one base, so this may be a read error. This chain uses TRBV7-8 with TRBJ2-5; the match to TRBD2 covers 8 bases. This CDR3 comprises 15 residues. The germline V gene has CDR1 SGHVS and CDR2 FQNEAQ. The junction had 7 bases not matched to a gene; V was cut back by 2 bases and J by 5 bases. The CDR3 loop reads CASSLRSGGSETQYF. DNA of the CDR3: TGTGCCAGCAGCTTAAGGAGCGGGGGTTCGGAGACCCAGTACTTC.

This clonotype was detected many times. The chain combines TRBV30 with TRBJ1-1, with D hard to call. This CDR3 comprises 13 residues. V dropped 4 bases and J dropped 8 bases, with 17 bases sitting between them. CDR1 and CDR2 from the germline V gene are GTSNPN and SVGIG (reference sequence). The CDR3 reads CAWKKGLPAEAFF. DNA of the CDR3: TGTGCCTGGAAGAAAGGCTTACCCGCCGAAGCTTTCTTT.

This clonotype showed up many times. This chain connects TRBV7-9 to TRBJ1-1; no firm D call. The CDR3 totals 14 residues. Germline-derived CDR1 and CDR2 are SEHNR and FQNEAQ (reference sequence). V lost 1 base and J lost 0, with 6 bases in between. The CDR3 region has the DNA TGTGCCAGCAGCTTAGTTACATTGAACACTGAAGCTTTCTTT. It specifies CASSLVTLNTEAFF.

This clonotype was recorded many times. The rearrangement joins TRBV15 to TRBJ2-5, with 11 bases identical to TRBD2. Per germline, CDR1 LNHNV and CDR2 YYDKDF (reference sequence). The V gene end was trimmed by 1 base and the J gene end by 7 bases; junction bases not matched to a gene: 11. This CDR3 is 17 amino acids long. The DNA for the CDR3 is TGTGCCACCAGCAGAGGAGGGACTAGCGGCCCCCTGCGGACCCAGTACTTC. Its protein is CATSRGGTSGPLRTQYF.

This clonotype has only one observation. The junction and the germline gene differ at one end; a read error may be behind it. CDR3 loop: CASGQEWHSGNTIYF. DNA of the CDR3: TGCGCCAGCGGCCAAGAATGGCACTCTGGAAACACCATATATTTT. The chain has TRBV4-1 and TRBJ1-3; D gene ambiguous. Germline V CDR1 and CDR2: MGHRA, YSYEKL. The CDR3 totals 15 residues.

This clonotype was observed a few times. The genes are TRBV6-1 and TRBJ2-3; the D gene is possibly TRBD1 (5 bases). With 4 bases removed from V and 5 bases from J, the gap between germline ends came to 19 bases. The CDR3 is made up of 16 amino acids. Per germline, CDR1 MNHNS and CDR2 SASEGT. The CDR3 region has the DNA TGTGCCAGCAGTGGTTCCAGGGCGGCCTTAGGAGATACGCAGTATTTT. Its protein is CASSGSRAALGDTQYF.

This clonotype was seen repeatedly, ten times or more. CDR3 in DNA: TGTGCCAGCGGCCGAAGGGAAGGCAACTACGAGCAGTACTTC. It encodes CASGRREGNYEQYF. The chain joins TRBV6-1 to TRBJ2-7, with D hard to call. V shed 8 bases and J shed 3 bases, with 17 bases lying between them. The germline gives CDR1 MNHNS, CDR2 SASEGT. The CDR3 is 14 amino acids.

The rearrangement uses TRBV12-3 or TRBV12-4 and TRBJ2-1, with TRBD2 matching over 10 bases. The CDR3 loop spans 16 amino acids. V gave up 3 bases and J gave up 5 bases; unmatched junction bases: 7. The CDR3 region is CASSFLSLAGDNEQFF. CDR3 nucleotide sequence: TGTGCCAGCAGTTTTCTATCGCTAGCGGGGGACAATGAGCAGTTCTTC.

The rearrangement links TRBV13 to TRBJ1-6; tentatively, D is TRBD1 (5 bases). This CDR3 spans 13 amino acids. Trimming took 6 bases from V and 9 from J, leaving 12 bases between them. Germline V CDR1 and CDR2: PRHDT, FYEKMQ (reference sequence). The CDR3 protein is CASSSPGPSPLHF. The CDR3 bases are TGTGCCAGCAGTTCCCCGGGACCTTCACCCCTCCACTTT. Drawing the rest from reference TRBV13 and TRBJ1-6, the complete variable domain is AAGVIQSPRHLIKEKRETATLKCYPIPRHDTVYWYQQGPGQDPQFLISFYEKMQSDKGSIPDRFSAQQFSDYHSELNMSSLELGDSALYFCASSSPGPSPLHFGNGTRLTVT.

The chain employs TRBV11-2 and TRBJ2-7, with a tentative D call TRBD1 (5 bases). The germline gives CDR1 SGHAT, CDR2 FQNNGV. The V end lost 0 bases, the J end lost 6 bases, and 9 bases lay between the germline ends. The CDR3 sequence is 13 residues long. CDR3 coding DNA: TGTGCCAGCAGCTTAGATCGGCAGGGCGAGCAGTACTTC. Translation gives CASSLDRQGEQYF.

This clonotype was found a few times. The chain links TRBV7-9 to TRBJ2-5, with TRBD1 identical over 10 bases. This CDR3 has 15 amino acids. Germline-derived CDR1 and CDR2 are SEHNR and FQNEAQ (reference sequence). Unmatched junction bases numbered 4, after V lost 5 bases and J lost 1 base. CDR3 in amino acids: CASSQTGGFQETQYF. The CDR3 nucleotides read TGTGCCAGCAGCCAGACAGGGGGCTTCCAAGAGACCCAGTACTTC.

This clonotype was counted many times. This chain connects TRBV4-1 to TRBJ2-7, with D possibly TRBD2 on 6 matching bases. Trimming took 1 base from V and 2 from J, leaving 6 bases between them. CDR3 length equals 13 residues. The germline gives CDR1 MGHRA, CDR2 YSYEKL. The CDR3 spells CASSQGGAYEQYF. The CDR3, as DNA: TGCGCCAGCAGCCAAGGGGGGGCCTACGAGCAGTACTTC.

A few counts support this clonotype. The chain uses TRBV15 and TRBJ2-5; D ambiguous. Germline V gene lookup returns CDR1 LNHNV and CDR2 YYDKDF (reference sequence). This CDR3 comprises 13 residues. The V and J ends lost 0 bases and 4 bases respectively, with 6 bases between them. The CDR3 here is CATSRDPRETQYF. CDR3 DNA: TGTGCCACCAGCAGAGATCCTCGAGAGACCCAGTACTTC. Variable domain in full (rest from reference TRBV15 and TRBJ2-5): DAMVIQNPRYQVTQFGKPVTLSCSQTLNHNVMYWYQQKSSQAPKLLFHYYDKDFNNEADTPDNFQSRRPNTSFCFLDIRSPGLGDTAMYLCATSRDPRETQYFGPGTRLLVL.

This clonotype was recorded only once. The rearrangement uses TRBV30 and TRBJ1-3; D not resolved. V was shortened by 1 base and J by 2 bases, with 12 bases between the two germline ends. CDR3 length: 15 amino acids. Germline V CDR1 and CDR2: GTSNPN, SVGIG (reference sequence). Here the CDR3 DNA reads TGTGCCTGGAGTGAGAGCCGCCACCCTGGAAACACCATATATTTT. It specifies CAWSESRHPGNTIYF.

The sample holds many counts of this clonotype. This chain links TRBV28 with TRBJ2-7; D possibly corresponds to TRBD2 (7 bases). The CDR3 is made up of 15 amino acids. The germline gives CDR1 MDHEN, CDR2 SYDVKM. Between the trimmed V and J ends, which lost 6 bases and 4 bases, there was a span of 19 bases. As DNA, the CDR3 is TGTGCCAGCAGGTACCTTAGGGGGGGGACTTACGAGCAGTACTTC. This translates into CASRYLRGGTYEQYF.

Many counts were recorded for this clonotype. The chain employs TRBV6-4 and TRBJ2-2, with D possibly being TRBD2 (6 bases). CDR1 is MRHNA and CDR2 is SNTAGT in the germline V gene. The CDR3 consists of 16 residues. Trimming cost V 1 base and J 3 bases, with 12 bases left between them. CDR3 amino acids: CASSDLGDWDTGELFF. CDR3 nucleotide sequence: TGTGCCAGCAGTGACTTGGGGGACTGGGACACCGGGGAGCTGTTTTTT.

The table lists this clonotype with a count of one. One junction end disagrees with the germline gene, perhaps due to a read error. The chain couples TRBV9 to TRBJ2-7; maybe TRBD2 (6 bases). Germline CDR1 SGDLS, CDR2 YYNGEE. The CDR3 has 15 residues. CDR3 DNA: TGTGCCAGCAGCGTAGTACCGGGAGACCTCTACGGGCAGTACTTC. The encoded protein is CASSVVPGDLYGQYF.

The rearrangement links TRBV14 to TRBJ2-7; no clear D. Per germline, CDR1 SGHDN and CDR2 FVKESK. This CDR3 is built from 14 residues. Trimming cost V 1 base and J 0 bases, with 7 bases left between them. The CDR3 coding sequence is TGTGCCAGCAGCCAAGGGCCGTTCTCCTACGAGCAGTACTTC. Its protein is CASSQGPFSYEQYF.

This clonotype was detected ten times or more. V gene TRBV6-1 combines with J gene TRBJ1-2; 7 bases are shared with TRBD1. J was trimmed by 8 bases and V by 1 base; bases with no gene match: 13. The CDR3 totals 16 residues. Germline V CDR1 and CDR2: MNHNS, SASEGT. DNA for the CDR3: TGTGCCAGCAGTGAAGAGGGTACCAGGGGGTGGGGGGGCTACACCTTC. Translating it yields CASSEEGTRGWGGYTF.

The chain carries TRBV6-2 or TRBV6-3 and TRBJ2-6; D is unclear. In germline, CDR1 is MNHEY, CDR2 SVGEGT. The CDR3 length is 16 residues. The V end lost 7 bases, the J end lost 4 bases, and 17 bases lay between the germline ends. The CDR3 DNA sequence: TGTGCCAGCAACCCCGCGAGGACGGACGGGGCCAACGTCCTGACTTTC. This encodes CASNPARTDGANVLTF.

This clonotype was detected many times. The genes are TRBV12-3 or TRBV12-4 and TRBJ1-5; D ambiguous. Trimming left V 3 bases short and J 4 bases short, with 7 bases between. The CDR3 has 13 amino acids. The CDR3 nucleotides are TGTGCCAGCAGTTTTACCGGAAATCAGCCCCAGCATTTT. It yields the protein CASSFTGNQPQHF.

For this clonotype: This could be a read error, since a much larger clone is one nucleotide away. This chain links TRBV30 with TRBJ1-1; D is undetermined. This CDR3 comprises 13 residues. Germline CDR1 and CDR2: GTSNPN and SVGIG (reference sequence). CDR3 amino acids: CAWSGEGDTEACF. CDR3 coding DNA: TGTGCCTGGAGTGGCGAAGGCGACACTGAAGCTTGCTTT.

This clonotype was picked up many times. The rearrangement links TRBV6-1 to TRBJ1-1; tentatively, D is TRBD1 (6 bases). The CDR3 runs 15 residues. The V end was cut by 2 bases, the J end by 0 bases, with 10 bases between. Germline V gene data show CDR1 as MNHNS and CDR2 as SASEGT. CDR3 in amino acids: CASSERGGVNTEAFF. Written as DNA, the CDR3 is TGTGCCAGCAGTGAAAGGGGGGGGGTGAACACTGAAGCTTTCTTT.

This clonotype was detected ten times or more. The rearrangement uses TRBV28 and TRBJ1-1; 11 bases are shared with TRBD1. With V trimmed by 5 bases and J by 3 bases, 2 bases remained unmatched. This CDR3 is 14 amino acids long. From germline, CDR1 is MDHEN and CDR2 SYDVKM. CDR3 nucleotides: TGTGCCAGCAGTCGGACAGGGGGCTACACTGAAGCTTTCTTT. It is translated as CASSRTGGYTEAFF.

The chain has TRBV10-3 and TRBJ2-2; TRBD2 might be the D (6 bases). This CDR3 spans 16 amino acids. Germline loops: CDR1 ENHRY, CDR2 SYGVKD. With 5 bases removed from V and 0 bases from J, the gap between germline ends came to 13 bases. As DNA, the CDR3 is TGTGCCATCAGTTCCCGGGGGAGCCCGAACACCGGGGAGCTGTTTTTT. Residues: CAISSRGSPNTGELFF.

The V gene is TRBV7-8, the J gene TRBJ2-5; D tentatively fits TRBD1 or TRBD2 (7 bases each). Looked up from germline, CDR1 is SGHVS and CDR2 is FQNEAQ. The CDR3 runs to 17 residues. V lost 5 bases and J lost 4, with 23 bases in between. The CDR3 bases are TGTGCCAGCAGCACCTACAGGGGTGCGGGAGAAGGAGAGACCCAGTACTTC. Protein sequence: CASSTYRGAGEGETQYF. The full variable domain, in which reference TRBV7-8 and TRBJ2-5 provide the parts outside the CDR3, is GAGVSQSPRYKVAKRGQDVALRCDPISGHVSLFWYQQALGQGPEFLTYFQNEAQLDKSGLPSDRFFAERPEGSVSTLKIQRTQQEDSAVYLCASSTYRGAGEGETQYFGPGTRLLVL.

The V gene is TRBV5-5, the J gene TRBJ1-6, with D hard to call. Trimming stripped 5 bases from V and 0 bases from J, with 12 bases between. In germline, CDR1 is SGHKS, CDR2 YYEKEE (reference sequence). CDR3 size: 16 residues. This CDR3 reads CASSRSGSSYNSPLHF. The CDR3 DNA is TGTGCCAGCAGTCGATCCGGGAGCTCCTATAATTCACCCCTCCACTTT.

This clonotype appeared once. The chain has TRBV28 and TRBJ2-7; D remains ambiguous. The V and J ends lost 5 bases and 6 bases respectively, with 17 bases between them. Germline CDR1 is MDHEN and CDR2 is SYDVKM. The CDR3 is made up of 14 amino acids. CDR3 region: CASSLLSAWGEQYF. Here the CDR3 DNA reads TGTGCCAGCAGTCTCCTAAGCGCCTGGGGCGAGCAGTACTTC.

This clonotype was counted ten times or more. The V and J genes are TRBV4-1 and TRBJ2-4, with D perhaps matching TRBD1 (5 bases). Trimming took off 1 base at V and 6 bases at J, with 7 bases between the two ends. Germline-derived CDR1 and CDR2 are MGHRA and YSYEKL. The CDR3 has 13 amino acids. The CDR3: CASSQAGLNIQYF. The DNA for the CDR3 is TGCGCCAGCAGCCAAGCAGGGTTAAACATTCAGTACTTC.

In its sample, this clonotype was seen many times. This rearrangement joins TRBV7-6 to TRBJ2-5; D is unresolved. Germline CDR1 and CDR2: SGHVS and FNYEAQ. The CDR3 has 13 residues. The V end was cut by 5 bases, the J end by 2 bases, with 9 bases between. CDR3 residues: CASSPEIQETQYF. In DNA form, the CDR3 reads TGTGCCAGCAGCCCAGAGATTCAAGAGACCCAGTACTTC.

Details on this clonotype: One end of the junction fails to match germline, which may point to a read error. The chain carries TRBV6-1 and TRBJ2-5; 12 nucleotides agree with TRBD2. The CDR3 totals 14 residues. Germline V CDR1 and CDR2: MNHNS, SASEGT. The CDR3 DNA sequence: TGTGTCAGCATGCTAGCGGGGGGGCAGCAGACCCAGTACTTC. It translates to CVSMLAGGQQTQYF.

At least ten counts were recorded for this clonotype. V and J are TRBV30 and TRBJ1-1; D call uncertain. V was pared by 4 bases and J by 3 bases, with 6 bases between. There are 11 residues in the CDR3. Germline V gene lookup returns CDR1 GTSNPN and CDR2 SVGIG (reference sequence). DNA for the CDR3: TGTGCCTGGATGCAGTACACTGAAGCTTTCTTT. Protein: CAWMQYTEAFF.